The rows below give T cell receptor beta chains drawn from one sample of a study of control samples from healthy donors and cancer patients. Repertoires were generated with immunoSEQ multiplex PCR, while TCRdb's copy carries only in-frame clones and drops some. The data hold 100,000 to 150,000 clones, with about 90% observed a single time. Sequencing input: PBMCs. The origin of the receptors is a man aged 45-65 years with head and neck cancer. The CDR3 runs from the conserved cysteine through the conserved F or W. Each record gives: J gene, clone size, V gene, CDR3 length, D gene, CDR3 protein, CDR3 DNA. A D gene is named only where the DNA matches it firmly. Clone size, where shown, is once, few, many, or a class for clones that have expanded.

TRBJ1-1 | . | TRBV21-1 | 18 | . | CASSRQDRDVEGNTEAFF | TGTGCCAGCAGCAGACAGGACAGGGATGTAGAGGGTAACACTGAAGCTTTCTTT
TRBJ2-2 | . | TRBV19 | 16 | . | CASSISLRANTGELFF | TGTGCCAGTAGTATCTCCCTAAGAGCGAACACCGGGGAGCTGTTTTTT
TRBJ1-2 | . | TRBV2 | 17 | . | CASTGGLQETANYGYTF | TGTGCCAGCACGGGGGGGTTACAGGAGACAGCTAACTATGGCTACACCTTC
TRBJ1-1 | . | TRBV28 | 13 | TRBD1 | CASRTGRATEAFF | TGTGCCAGCCGGACAGGGCGGGCCACTGAAGCTTTCTTT
TRBJ2-3 | . | TRBV2 | 15 | . | CASSEAGSSTDTQYF | TGTGCCAGCAGTGAGGCGGGTTCTAGCACAGATACGCAGTATTTT
TRBJ1-5 | . | TRBV2 | 14 | TRBD1 | CASSVLQGFQPQHF | TGTGCCAGCAGTGTTCTACAGGGGTTTCAGCCCCAGCATTTT
TRBJ2-4 | . | TRBV19 | 14 | . | CASSALRTVNIQYF | TGTGCCAGTAGTGCCCTCAGGACAGTGAACATTCAGTACTTC
TRBJ2-7 | . | TRBV27 | 15 | . | CASSLSRGSSYEQYF | TGTGCCAGCAGTTTGTCCAGGGGATCCTCCTACGAGCAGTACTTC
TRBJ1-2 | . | TRBV7-2 | 16 | . | CASSYSFRDSNYGYTF | TGTGCCAGCAGCTATTCGTTCAGGGATTCTAACTATGGCTACACCTTC
TRBJ1-2 | . | TRBV29-1 | 11 | . | CSVEYQRSYTF | TGCAGCGTTGAATACCAGAGAAGCTACACCTTC
TRBJ2-4 | . | TRBV18 | 14 | TRBD1 | CASSPPGQGNIQYF | TGTGCCAGCTCACCACCGGGACAGGGAAACATTCAGTACTTC
TRBJ1-2 | . | TRBV5-1 | 15 | . | CASSLDLAAGNGYTF | TGCGCCAGCAGCTTGGACCTCGCAGCAGGGAATGGCTACACCTTC
TRBJ2-7 | . | TRBV4-2 | 14 | . | CASSQGLGDYEQYF | TGTGCCAGCAGCCAGGGGCTCGGGGACTACGAGCAGTACTTC
TRBJ1-6 | few | TRBV6-1 | 16 | . | CASSEQTGLGNSPLHF | TGTGCCAGCAGTGAGCAGACAGGCTTGGGTAATTCACCCCTCCACTTT
TRBJ1-2 | . | TRBV5-1 | 13 | . | CASSFGSSGGYTF | TGCGCCAGCAGCTTCGGCAGTTCGGGGGGCTACACCTTC
TRBJ2-1 | . | TRBV27 | 14 | TRBD1 | CASSETGGINEQFF | TGTGCCAGCAGTGAGACAGGGGGCATCAATGAGCAGTTCTTC
TRBJ2-3 | . | TRBV19 | 13 | . | CASSRQVGDTQYF | TGTGCCAGTAGTAGACAGGTCGGGGATACGCAGTATTTT
TRBJ2-3 | . | TRBV27 | 15 | . | CASSQAEGSTDTQYF | TGTGCCAGCAGTCAAGCGGAAGGAAGCACAGATACGCAGTATTTT
TRBJ2-7 | once | TRBV5-4 | 15 | . | CASSLELDHSYEQYF | TGTGCCAGCAGCTTGGAGCTGGACCACTCCTACGAGCAGTACTTC
TRBJ1-4 | . | TRBV5-1 | 16 | . | CASSLGLRPENEKLFF | TGCGCCAGCAGCTTGGGTCTAAGGCCGGAAAATGAAAAACTGTTTTTT
TRBJ2-3 | . | TRBV19 | 14 | . | CASSRQASTDTQYF | TGTGCCAGTTCCCGACAGGCCAGCACAGATACGCAGTATTTT
TRBJ1-3 | . | TRBV5-4 | 17 | TRBD1 | CASSRGGQGASGNTIYF | TGTGCCAGCAGCAGGGGGGGACAGGGGGCTTCTGGAAACACCATATATTTT
TRBJ1-4 | . | TRBV20-1 | 13 | . | CSASAQINEKLFF | TGCAGTGCTAGTGCGCAGATTAATGAAAAACTGTTTTTT
TRBJ2-1 | . | TRBV28 | 20 | . | CASSSPGTSDFQSSYNEQFF | TGTGCCAGCAGTTCTCCCGGGACAAGCGATTTCCAAAGCTCCTACAATGAGCAGTTCTTC
TRBJ2-2 | . | TRBV9 | 14 | . | CASSVGGSSGELFF | TGTGCCAGCAGCGTAGGAGGGTCATCCGGGGAGCTGTTTTTT
TRBJ1-2 | . | TRBV15 | 16 | TRBD1 | CATSRDLLDRETWRTF | TGTGCCACCAGCAGAGACCTCTTGGACAGGGAAACATGGCGCACCTTC
TRBJ1-5 | . | TRBV11-2 | 13 | . | CASSLNSNQPQHF | TGTGCCAGCAGCTTAAATAGCAATCAGCCCCAGCATTTT